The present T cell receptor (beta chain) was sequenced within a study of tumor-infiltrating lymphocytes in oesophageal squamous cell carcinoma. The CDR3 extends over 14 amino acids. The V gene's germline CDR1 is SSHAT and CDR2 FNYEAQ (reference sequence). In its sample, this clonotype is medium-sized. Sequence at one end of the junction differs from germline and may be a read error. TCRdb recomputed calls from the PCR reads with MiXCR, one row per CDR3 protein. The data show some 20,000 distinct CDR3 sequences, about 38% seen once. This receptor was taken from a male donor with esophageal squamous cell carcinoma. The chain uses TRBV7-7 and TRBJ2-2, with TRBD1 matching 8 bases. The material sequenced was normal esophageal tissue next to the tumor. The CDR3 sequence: CASSWDRTAGELFF. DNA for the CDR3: TGTGCTAGCAGCTGGGACAGGACCGCCGGGGAGCTGTTTTTT.